This TCR beta chain was recovered during a study of human T cells and chemical hapten exposure. Time point noted: patch test 1, 2 weeks after DPC sensitization. Treatment of the sample: therapeutic diphenylcyclopropenone sensitization with weekly scalp DPC. Germline trimming cut 7 bases from V and 4 bases from J; bases unmatched to any gene: 18. The CDR3 loop spans 17 amino acids. TCRdb itself ran the RACE reads through MiXCR, one entry per CDR3 protein. The sample includes about 360,000 distinct CDR3 sequences, roughly 6.9% of them seen just once. Sequences were derived from whole blood, sampled in connection with sensitization to the hapten diphenylcyclopropenone (DPC). The receptor's source is a woman aged 18-29 years with alopecia areata. Some clones in this sample may be carry-over from other donors' samples. The V and J genes are TRBV12-3 or TRBV12-4 and TRBJ1-2, with 7 bases that match TRBD1. The DNA of the CDR3 is TGTGCCAGCACCGCCTCACAGGGGACGCCGAAATCCTATGGCTACACCTTC. Translating it yields CASTASQGTPKSYGYTF.